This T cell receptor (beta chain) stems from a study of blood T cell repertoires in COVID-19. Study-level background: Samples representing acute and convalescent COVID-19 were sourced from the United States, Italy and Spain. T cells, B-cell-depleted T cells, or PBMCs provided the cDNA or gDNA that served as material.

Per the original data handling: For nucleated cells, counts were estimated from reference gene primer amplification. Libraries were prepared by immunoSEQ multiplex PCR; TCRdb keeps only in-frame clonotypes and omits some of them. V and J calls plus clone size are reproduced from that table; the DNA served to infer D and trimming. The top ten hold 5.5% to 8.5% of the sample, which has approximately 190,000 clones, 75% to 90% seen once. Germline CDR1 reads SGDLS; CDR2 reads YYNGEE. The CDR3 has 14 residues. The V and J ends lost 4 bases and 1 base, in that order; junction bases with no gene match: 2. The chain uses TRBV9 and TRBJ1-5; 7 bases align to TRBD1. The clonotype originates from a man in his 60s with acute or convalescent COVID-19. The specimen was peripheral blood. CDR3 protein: CASSMTGSNQPQHF. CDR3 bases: TGTGCCAGCAGCATGACAGGGAGCAATCAGCCCCAGCATTTT.